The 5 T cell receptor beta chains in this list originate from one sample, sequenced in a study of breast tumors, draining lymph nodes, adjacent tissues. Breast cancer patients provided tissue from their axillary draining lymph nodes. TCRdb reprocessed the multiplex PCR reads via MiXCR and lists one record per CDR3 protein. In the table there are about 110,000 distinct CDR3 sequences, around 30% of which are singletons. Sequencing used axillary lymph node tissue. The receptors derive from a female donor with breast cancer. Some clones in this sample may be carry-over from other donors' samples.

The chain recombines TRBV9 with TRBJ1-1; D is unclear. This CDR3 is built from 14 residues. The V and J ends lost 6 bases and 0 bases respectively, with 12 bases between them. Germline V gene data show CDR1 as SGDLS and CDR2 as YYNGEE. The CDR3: CASTPGGMNTEAFF. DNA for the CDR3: TGTGCCAGCACTCCCGGCGGTATGAACACTGAAGCTTTCTTT.

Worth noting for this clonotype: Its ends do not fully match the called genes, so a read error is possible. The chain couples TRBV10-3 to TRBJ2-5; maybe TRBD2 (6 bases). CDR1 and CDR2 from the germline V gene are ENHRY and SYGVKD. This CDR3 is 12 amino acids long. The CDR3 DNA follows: TGTGTCATCAGGGACTCTCAAGAGACCCAGTACTTC. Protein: CVIRDSQETQYF.

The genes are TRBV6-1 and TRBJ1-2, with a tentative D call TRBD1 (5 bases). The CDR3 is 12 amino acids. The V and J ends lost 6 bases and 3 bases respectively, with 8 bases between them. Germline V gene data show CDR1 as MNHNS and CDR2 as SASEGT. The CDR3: CASRVGDYGYTF. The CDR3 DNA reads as TGTGCCAGCAGAGTAGGGGACTATGGCTACACCTTC.

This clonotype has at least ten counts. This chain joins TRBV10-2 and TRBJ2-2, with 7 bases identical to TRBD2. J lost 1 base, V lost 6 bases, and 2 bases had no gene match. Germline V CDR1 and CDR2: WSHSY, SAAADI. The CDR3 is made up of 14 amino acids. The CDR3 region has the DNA TGCGCCAGCAGGCTAGCGGTGAACACCGGGGAGCTGTTTTTT. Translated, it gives CASRLAVNTGELFF.

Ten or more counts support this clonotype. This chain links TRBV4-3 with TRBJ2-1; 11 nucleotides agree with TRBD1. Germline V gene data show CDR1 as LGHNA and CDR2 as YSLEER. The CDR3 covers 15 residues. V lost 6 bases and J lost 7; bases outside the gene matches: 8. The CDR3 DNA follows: TGCGCCAGCAGAACCGGGACAGGGGGTGGAAATGAGCAGTTCTTC. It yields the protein CASRTGTGGGNEQFF.